Following are 14 T cell receptor beta chains from one sample sequenced in a study of T cells in Graves' hyperthyroidism and ophthalmopathy. RNA transcripts provided the source from which TCR beta CDR3 regions were amplified. TCR CDR3 underwent first-round RT-PCR with the HTBI primer set. TCRdb recomputed calls from the multiplex PCR reads with MiXCR, one row per CDR3 protein. Altogether 350,000 to 400,000 distinct CDR3 sequences are present, around 13% being singletons, with the ten largest covering 8% to 13%. Sequences were obtained from blood. These receptors all stem from a woman in her sixties with Graves' hyperthyroidism.

This chain connects TRBV6-1 to TRBJ2-1, with 8 bases lining up with TRBD2. Germline CDR1 reads MNHNS; CDR2 reads SASEGT. V dropped 7 bases and J dropped 3; count of bases not matched to a gene: 8. This CDR3 has 15 residues. In nucleotides, the CDR3 is TGTGCCAGCACCTCCCGGGAGGGGTTCTACAATGAGCAGTTCTTC. Protein: CASTSREGFYNEQFF.

The chain recombines TRBV11-2 with TRBJ1-4; D not resolved. In germline, CDR1 is SGHAT, CDR2 FQNNGV. The CDR3 extends over 14 amino acids. Trimming left V 1 base short and J 13 bases short, with 16 bases between. CDR3 loop: CASSLGVGRVSLFF. The CDR3 bases are TGTGCCAGCAGCTTAGGAGTTGGGCGGGTCTCACTGTTTTTT.

This clonotype was detected ten times or more. The V call is TRBV5-8, the J call TRBJ2-5, with 9 bases aligning to TRBD2. CDR1 is SGHTS, CDR2 YDEGEE, per germline. Trimming at V came to 1 base and at J to 0 bases, leaving 7 bases not matched to a gene. The CDR3 length is 17 residues. The CDR3 is CASSLRIAGAYQETQYF. The CDR3 DNA reads TGTGCCAGCAGCTTGCGGATAGCGGGAGCGTACCAAGAGACCCAGTACTTC.

The V gene is TRBV12-5, the J gene TRBJ2-2; 7 bases line up with TRBD1. Germline V gene sequence: CDR1 LGHNT, CDR2 FRNRAP. Unmatched junction bases numbered 6, after V lost 1 base and J lost 4 bases. CDR3 length: 16 residues. This chain's CDR3 is CASGLGWTGGTGELFF. CDR3 sequence (DNA): TGTGCTAGTGGTTTGGGGTGGACAGGAGGCACCGGGGAGCTGTTTTTT.

As to this clonotype: Given the absence of the conserved phenylalanine or tryptophan at the CDR3 end, a read error is likely. The chain employs TRBV5-1 and TRBJ1-1; 7 positions agree with TRBD1. Losses at the gene ends were 0 bases for V and 1 base for J; bases not matched to a gene: 6. The CDR3 has 16 amino acids. Germline CDR1 reads SGHRS; CDR2 reads YFSETQ. CDR3 bases: TGCGCCAGCAGCTTGGCAGGGGGAGTGAGGAACACTGAAGCTTTCCTT. This sequence encodes CASSLAGGVRNTEAFL.

This clonotype was seen more than once but under ten times. A much larger clone lies one base from this, so it may be a read error. The V call is TRBV7-3, the J call TRBJ2-7, with TRBD1 matching 9 bases. CDR1 SGHTA and CDR2 FQGTGA come from the germline V gene. The length of the CDR3 is 16 residues. The CDR3 nucleotides are TGTGCCAGCAGCCTAACCTACGGGACAGGGACATACGAGCAGTACTTC. This codes for CASSLTYGTGTYEQYF.

This clonotype was observed a handful of times. The rearrangement links TRBV7-2 to TRBJ2-7; 8 nucleotides line up with TRBD2. The CDR3 spans 15 residues. Germline CDR1 and CDR2: SGHTA and FQGNSA. The V segment lost 5 bases and the J segment 3 bases; nucleotides outside the gene matches: 9. This CDR3 reads CASSPGGLANYEQYF. DNA of the CDR3: TGTGCCAGCAGCCCCGGTGGACTAGCAAACTACGAGCAGTACTTC.

The chain is built from TRBV2 and TRBJ2-5, with 9 bases aligning to TRBD1. Germline V gene lookup returns CDR1 SNHLY and CDR2 FYNNEI. The V gene end was trimmed by 6 bases and the J gene end by 8 bases; junction bases not matched to a gene: 10. This CDR3 has 14 residues. The CDR3 region has the DNA TGTGCCAGCAGCCAAGACAGGGGGACCGGAACCCAGTACTTC. Encoded protein: CASSQDRGTGTQYF.

This clonotype has ten or more counts. The V gene is TRBV3-1, the J gene TRBJ2-1; TRBD2 matches 7 bases. Trimming took 4 bases from V and 6 from J; bases not matched to a gene: 6. The CDR3 is made up of 14 amino acids. The germline V gene encodes CDR1 LGHDT and CDR2 YNNKEL (reference sequence). Here the CDR3 reads CASSPDLAVNEQFF. In DNA, the CDR3 is TGTGCCAGCAGCCCAGACCTAGCGGTCAATGAGCAGTTCTTC.

This clonotype was counted ten times or more. V is TRBV27 and J is TRBJ2-5; TRBD2 matches 9 bases. CDR3 size: 13 residues. J was trimmed by 5 bases and V by 8 bases; bases with no gene match: 6. Per the germline V gene, CDR1 is MNHEY and CDR2 is SMNVEV (reference sequence). The CDR3 DNA sequence: TGTGCCAGCCGGAATAGCGGGAGCGAGACCCAGTACTTC. Translating it yields CASRNSGSETQYF.

The V call is TRBV28, the J call TRBJ2-1; D could derive from TRBD1 or TRBD2 (5 bases each). V was clipped by 4 bases and J by 2 bases, with 15 bases between them. Per germline, CDR1 MDHEN and CDR2 SYDVKM. The CDR3 runs to 16 residues. In DNA form, the CDR3 reads TGTGCCAGCAGTTCCGCCGGGACGGCTACCTACAATGAGCAGTTCTTC. It yields the protein CASSSAGTATYNEQFF. Looking up the rest from reference TRBV28 and TRBJ2-1 gives the full variable domain: DVKVTQSSRYLVKRTGEKVFLECVQDMDHENMFWYRQDPGLGLRLIYFSYDVKMKEKGDIPEGYSVSREKKERFSLILESASTNQTSMYLCASSSAGTATYNEQFFGPGTRLTVL.

For this clonotype: The junction differs from germline at one of its ends, possibly a read error. The chain combines TRBV18 with TRBJ1-1, with D possibly TRBD1 on 5 matching bases. The length of the CDR3 is 14 residues. Germline CDR1 KGHSH, CDR2 LQKENI. The CDR3 region has the DNA TGTACCAGCTCCCCGGCGGGGGTGGGCACTGAAGCTTTCTTT. Protein sequence: CTSSPAGVGTEAFF. The whole variable domain, filled in from reference TRBV18 and TRBJ1-1, reads NAGVMQNPRHLVRRRGQEARLRCSPMKGHSHVYWYRQLPEEGLKFMVYLQKENIIDESGMPKERFSAEFPKEGPSILRIQQVVRGDSAAYFCTSSPAGVGTEAFFGQGTRLTVV.

This clonotype was seen many times. Its ends do not fully match the called genes, so a read error is possible. V and J are TRBV28 and TRBJ2-5, with TRBD2 identical over 8 bases. CDR3 length: 14 amino acids. The germline gives CDR1 MDHEN, CDR2 SYDVKM. The CDR3 here is CASTVREGVETQHF. The CDR3 DNA reads as TGTGCCAGCACGGTTCGGGAGGGCGTAGAGACCCAGCACTTC.

This clonotype was counted only a few times. This chain links TRBV19 with TRBJ2-2; 9 positions match TRBD1. CDR3 size: 15 residues. Germline V lookup: CDR1 LNHDA, CDR2 SQIVND (reference sequence). Trimming removed 6 bases from V and 4 bases from J; junction bases left unmatched: 6. CDR3 protein: CASRWDRETTGELFF. The CDR3 region has the DNA TGTGCCAGTAGATGGGACAGGGAGACCACCGGGGAGCTGTTTTTT.